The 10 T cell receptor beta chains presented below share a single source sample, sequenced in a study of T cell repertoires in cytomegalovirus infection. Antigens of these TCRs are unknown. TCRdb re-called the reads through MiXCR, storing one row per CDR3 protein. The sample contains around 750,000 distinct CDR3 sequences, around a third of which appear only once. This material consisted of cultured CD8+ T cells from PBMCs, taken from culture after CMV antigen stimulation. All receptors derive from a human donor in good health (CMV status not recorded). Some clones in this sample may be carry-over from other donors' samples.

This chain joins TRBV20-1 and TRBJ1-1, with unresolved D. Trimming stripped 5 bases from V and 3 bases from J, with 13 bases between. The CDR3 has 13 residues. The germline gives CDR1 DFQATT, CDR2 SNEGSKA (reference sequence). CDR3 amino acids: CSAVDQIYTEAFF. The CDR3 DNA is TGCAGTGCTGTCGACCAAATTTACACTGAAGCTTTCTTT.

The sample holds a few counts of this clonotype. CDR3 amino acids: CASAGQGAPRPETQYF. The CDR3 DNA reads as TGTGCCAGCGCGGGACAGGGGGCCCCCAGGCCGGAGACCCAGTACTTC. This chain joins TRBV2 and TRBJ2-5, with 12 bases lining up with TRBD1. The CDR3 contains 16 residues. J was trimmed by 5 bases and V by 8 bases; bases with no gene match: 12. The germline gives CDR1 SNHLY, CDR2 FYNNEI.

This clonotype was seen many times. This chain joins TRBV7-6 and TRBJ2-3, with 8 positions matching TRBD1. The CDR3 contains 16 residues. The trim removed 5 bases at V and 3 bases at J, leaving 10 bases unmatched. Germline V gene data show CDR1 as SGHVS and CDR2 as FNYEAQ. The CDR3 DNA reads TGTGCCAGCAGCACTCACAGGGGGATCGAAACAGATACGCAGTATTTT. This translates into CASSTHRGIETDTQYF.

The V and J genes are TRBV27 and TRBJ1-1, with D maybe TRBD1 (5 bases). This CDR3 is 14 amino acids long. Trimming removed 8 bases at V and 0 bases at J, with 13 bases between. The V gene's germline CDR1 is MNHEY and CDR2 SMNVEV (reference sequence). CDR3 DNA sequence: TGTGCCAGCCGGACGGGGACGATGAACACTGAAGCTTTCTTT. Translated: CASRTGTMNTEAFF.

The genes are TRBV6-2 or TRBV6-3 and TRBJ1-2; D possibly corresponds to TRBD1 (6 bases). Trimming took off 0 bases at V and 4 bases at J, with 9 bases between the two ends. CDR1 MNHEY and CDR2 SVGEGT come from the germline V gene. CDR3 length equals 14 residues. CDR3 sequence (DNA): TGTGCCAGCAGTTACTCGGGGGCGTTCTATGGCTACACCTTC. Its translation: CASSYSGAFYGYTF.

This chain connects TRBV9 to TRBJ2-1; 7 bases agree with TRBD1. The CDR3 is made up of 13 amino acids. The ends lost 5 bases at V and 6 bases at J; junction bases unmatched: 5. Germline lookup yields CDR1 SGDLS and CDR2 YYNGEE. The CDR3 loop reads CASRGKGANEQFF. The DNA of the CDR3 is TGTGCCAGCAGGGGCAAGGGGGCCAATGAGCAGTTCTTC.

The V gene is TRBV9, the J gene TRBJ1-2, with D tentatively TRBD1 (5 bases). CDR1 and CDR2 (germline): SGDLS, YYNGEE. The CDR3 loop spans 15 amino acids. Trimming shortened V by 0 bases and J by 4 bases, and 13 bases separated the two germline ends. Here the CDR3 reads CASSVAETVLYGYTF. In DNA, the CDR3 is TGTGCCAGCAGCGTAGCTGAGACAGTCCTCTATGGCTACACCTTC.

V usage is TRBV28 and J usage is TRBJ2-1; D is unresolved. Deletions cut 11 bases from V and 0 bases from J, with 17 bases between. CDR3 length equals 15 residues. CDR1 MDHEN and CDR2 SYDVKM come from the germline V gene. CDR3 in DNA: TGTGCCTCATCGGGTCCCCTAAGCTCCTACAATGAGCAGTTCTTC. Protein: CASSGPLSSYNEQFF.

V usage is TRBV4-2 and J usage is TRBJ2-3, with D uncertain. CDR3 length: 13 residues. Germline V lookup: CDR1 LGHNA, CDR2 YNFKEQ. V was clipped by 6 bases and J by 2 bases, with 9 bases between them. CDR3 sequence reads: CASRGNYTDTQYF. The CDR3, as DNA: TGTGCCAGCAGGGGGAACTACACAGATACGCAGTATTTT.

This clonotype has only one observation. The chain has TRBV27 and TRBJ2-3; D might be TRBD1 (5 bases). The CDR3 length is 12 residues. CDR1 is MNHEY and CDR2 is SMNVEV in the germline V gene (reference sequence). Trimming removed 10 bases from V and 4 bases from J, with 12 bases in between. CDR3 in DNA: TGTGCCACCTTCAGGGTCGCAGATACGCAGTATTTT. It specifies CATFRVADTQYF.